A selection of T cell receptor beta chains follows, all from one sample in a study of cytomegalovirus exposure and HLA in healthy donors. Here immunoSEQ multiplex PCR was the method, and the copy in TCRdb shows in-frame clones only, minus some. In the table there are more than 80,000 clones, approximately 96% of which are singletons. Input material: PBMCs. The origin of the receptors is a woman under 30 in good health and CMV-seronegative. The CDR3 runs from the conserved cysteine through the conserved F or W. A D gene is named only where the DNA matches it firmly. Clone size is not always given. Where it is, it says once, few, many or a class for expanded clones.

j_gene: TRBJ1-1; abundance: .; v_gene: TRBV6-1; d_gene: TRBD1; CDR3nt: TGTGCCAGCAGTGGATACCGGGACAGTACGTCCGTTTTCTTT; CDR3aa: CASSGYRDSTSVFF
j_gene: TRBJ2-7; abundance: .; v_gene: TRBV6-5; d_gene: TRBD2; CDR3nt: TGTGCCAGCAGTTATTTGCGGGAGTCTGTGTACGAGCAGTACTTC; CDR3aa: CASSYLRESVYEQYF
j_gene: TRBJ2-1; abundance: .; v_gene: TRBV2; d_gene: TRBD2; CDR3nt: TGTGCCAGCAAGACTAGCGGAACGTACAATGAGCAGTTCTTC; CDR3aa: CASKTSGTYNEQFF
j_gene: TRBJ1-2; abundance: .; v_gene: TRBV25-1; d_gene: .; CDR3nt: TGTGCCAGCAGTCAGCAGCGGGATACCGACTATGGCTACACCTTC; CDR3aa: CASSQQRDTDYGYTF
j_gene: TRBJ1-1; abundance: .; v_gene: TRBV5-3; d_gene: TRBD1; CDR3nt: TGTGCCAGAAGCCCCCCGGACAGGAATGAAGCTTTCTTT; CDR3aa: CARSPPDRNEAFF
j_gene: TRBJ2-5; abundance: .; v_gene: TRBV10-2; d_gene: TRBD2; CDR3nt: TGCGCCAGCAGTGAGGGCGGGAGGGGGGAGACCCAGTACTTC; CDR3aa: CASSEGGRGETQYF
j_gene: TRBJ2-7; abundance: .; v_gene: TRBV11-2; d_gene: TRBD1; CDR3nt: TGTGCCAGCAGCTTAGGGGTTCGACAGGGCTCCGAGCAGTACTTC; CDR3aa: CASSLGVRQGSEQYF
j_gene: TRBJ2-1; abundance: .; v_gene: TRBV7-2; d_gene: .; CDR3nt: TGTGCCAGCAGCTTATCGGTTCGAGAGCAGTTCTTC; CDR3aa: CASSLSVREQFF
j_gene: TRBJ1-4; abundance: .; v_gene: TRBV6-6; d_gene: .; CDR3nt: TGTGCCAGCAGTTACGTAGCCCCTGAAAAACTGTTTTTT; CDR3aa: CASSYVAPEKLFF
j_gene: TRBJ2-5; abundance: .; v_gene: TRBV27; d_gene: TRBD1; CDR3nt: TGTGCCAGCAATTTATTCAGGGGGCTAGGGAAGACCCAGTACTTC; CDR3aa: CASNLFRGLGKTQYF
j_gene: TRBJ2-3; abundance: .; v_gene: TRBV6-5; d_gene: .; CDR3nt: TGTGCCACCAATTCGTGGGCTAGCACAGATACGCAGTATTTT; CDR3aa: CATNSWASTDTQYF
j_gene: TRBJ2-3; abundance: .; v_gene: TRBV10-2; d_gene: TRBD2; CDR3nt: TGCGCCAGCAGCCCGCCCCCGAGGCTAGCGGGGCACACAGATACGCAGTATTTT; CDR3aa: CASSPPPRLAGHTDTQYF
j_gene: TRBJ2-7; abundance: .; v_gene: TRBV21-1; d_gene: .; CDR3nt: TGTGCCAGCAGCAAAGTCGTCCTATACGAGCAGTACTTC; CDR3aa: CASSKVVLYEQYF
j_gene: TRBJ2-1; abundance: .; v_gene: TRBV11-2; d_gene: TRBD2; CDR3nt: TGTGCCAGCAGCCGTAGGCTTACTAGCGGGGATTCCTACAATGAGCAGTTCTTC; CDR3aa: CASSRRLTSGDSYNEQFF
j_gene: TRBJ1-2; abundance: .; v_gene: TRBV27; d_gene: .; CDR3nt: TGTGCCAGCAGTTCTCGGTCCGCTGGACAGTTCTATGGCTACACCTTC; CDR3aa: CASSSRSAGQFYGYTF
j_gene: TRBJ2-3; abundance: once; v_gene: TRBV12-2; d_gene: .; CDR3nt: TGTGCAAGTCGCTTAGGATCCACTAGCGGGAGGCCAGATACGCAGTATTTT; CDR3aa: CASRLGSTSGRPDTQYF
j_gene: TRBJ2-2; abundance: .; v_gene: TRBV11-2; d_gene: TRBD2; CDR3nt: TGTGCCAGCAGCTTAGGACTAGCGGGAGGGAACGGGGAGCTGTTTTTT; CDR3aa: CASSLGLAGGNGELFF
j_gene: TRBJ1-2; abundance: .; v_gene: TRBV5-6; d_gene: TRBD1; CDR3nt: TGTGCCAGCAGCTGGGTCCCCGGACAGGGTAGTTCGAGCTACACCTTC; CDR3aa: CASSWVPGQGSSSYTF
j_gene: TRBJ2-1; abundance: .; v_gene: TRBV4-1; d_gene: .; CDR3nt: TGCGCCAGCAGCCAAAGGGACGGGACTTCGGGCTACAATGAGCAGTTCTTC; CDR3aa: CASSQRDGTSGYNEQFF
j_gene: TRBJ2-7; abundance: .; v_gene: TRBV11-2; d_gene: .; CDR3nt: TGTGCCAGCGGACAGCTCTACGAGCAGTACTTC; CDR3aa: CASGQLYEQYF
j_gene: TRBJ1-6; abundance: .; v_gene: TRBV7-6; d_gene: .; CDR3nt: TGTGCCAGCAGCGGGACTTCAAGTTCACCCCTCCACTTT; CDR3aa: CASSGTSSSPLHF
j_gene: TRBJ2-3; abundance: .; v_gene: TRBV30; d_gene: .; CDR3nt: TGTGCCTGGAGCGGGAGCACAGATACGCAGTATTTT; CDR3aa: CAWSGSTDTQYF
j_gene: TRBJ1-5; abundance: few; v_gene: TRBV23-1; d_gene: .; CDR3nt: TGCGCCAGCAGTCCCCGACTATCTCAGCCCCAGCATTTT; CDR3aa: CASSPRLSQPQHF
j_gene: TRBJ2-7; abundance: once; v_gene: TRBV11-2; d_gene: .; CDR3nt: TGTGCCAGCAGCTATCAGGGAGGATACGAGCAGTACTTC; CDR3aa: CASSYQGGYEQYF
j_gene: TRBJ1-4; abundance: .; v_gene: TRBV28; d_gene: .; CDR3nt: TGTGCCAGCAGTTTGTCCCCGAAGGGGGTATTCGAAAAACTGTTTTTT; CDR3aa: CASSLSPKGVFEKLFF
j_gene: TRBJ2-1; abundance: .; v_gene: TRBV10-3; d_gene: TRBD1; CDR3nt: TGTGCCATCAGGGGGACAGGGGACAATGAGCAGTTCTTC; CDR3aa: CAIRGTGDNEQFF
j_gene: TRBJ2-1; abundance: .; v_gene: TRBV5-1; d_gene: .; CDR3nt: TGCGCCAGCAGCGGCGGCGGAGCTTACAATGAGCAGTTCTTC; CDR3aa: CASSGGGAYNEQFF
j_gene: TRBJ1-5; abundance: .; v_gene: TRBV7-9; d_gene: .; CDR3nt: TGTGCCAGCAGCCCCACAGGCAATCAGCCCCAGCATTTT; CDR3aa: CASSPTGNQPQHF
j_gene: TRBJ2-1; abundance: .; v_gene: TRBV18; d_gene: TRBD1; CDR3nt: TGTGCCAGCTCACCAAGTTTCGACAGGGCGACTGAGCAGTTCTTC; CDR3aa: CASSPSFDRATEQFF
j_gene: TRBJ2-1; abundance: .; v_gene: TRBV27; d_gene: TRBD2; CDR3nt: TGTGCCAGCAGTTTTAGCCTAGCGGACAATGAGCAGTTCTTC; CDR3aa: CASSFSLADNEQFF
j_gene: TRBJ2-5; abundance: .; v_gene: TRBV5-1; d_gene: TRBD1; CDR3nt: TGCGCCAGCAGCTTTCGGGGTGGACAGGGGGCGCGTGAGACCCAGTACTTC; CDR3aa: CASSFRGGQGARETQYF
j_gene: TRBJ2-7; abundance: .; v_gene: TRBV7-2; d_gene: TRBD2; CDR3nt: TGTGCCAGCATGCTAGCGGGGCCGGCCTCCTACGAGCAGTACTTC; CDR3aa: CASMLAGPASYEQYF
j_gene: TRBJ1-1; abundance: .; v_gene: TRBV27; d_gene: TRBD1; CDR3nt: TGTGCCAGCAGTACAGGGGCGCGGGGAACTTTCTTT; CDR3aa: CASSTGARGTFF
j_gene: TRBJ2-6; abundance: .; v_gene: TRBV19; d_gene: TRBD1; CDR3nt: TGTGCCAGTAGTGTTCGGGACAGGACTGGGGCCAACGTCCTGACTTTC; CDR3aa: CASSVRDRTGANVLTF
j_gene: TRBJ2-7; abundance: .; v_gene: TRBV2; d_gene: .; CDR3nt: TGTGCCAGCAGTCCACAACGTCGGGGTGGCGAGCAGTACTTC; CDR3aa: CASSPQRRGGEQYF
j_gene: TRBJ2-1; abundance: .; v_gene: TRBV7-8; d_gene: TRBD1; CDR3nt: TGTGCCAGCAGCCCCAGACAGGGCTCCTACAATGAGCAGTTCTTC; CDR3aa: CASSPRQGSYNEQFF
j_gene: TRBJ1-3; abundance: once; v_gene: TRBV30; d_gene: .; CDR3nt: TGTGCCTGGGTATATTCAGGGGTTGTGAACACCATATATTTT; CDR3aa: CAWVYSGVVNTIYF
j_gene: TRBJ1-1; abundance: .; v_gene: TRBV7-8; d_gene: .; CDR3nt: TGTGCCAGCAGCTTAGGCGGAGGAACGTACACTGAAGCTTTCTTT; CDR3aa: CASSLGGGTYTEAFF
j_gene: TRBJ2-7; abundance: .; v_gene: TRBV13; d_gene: TRBD1; CDR3nt: TGTGCCAGCAGCCCCGAGACAGGGCAGAGCTCCTACGAGCAGTACTTC; CDR3aa: CASSPETGQSSYEQYF
j_gene: TRBJ1-2; abundance: .; v_gene: TRBV9; d_gene: .; CDR3nt: TGTGCCAGCAGCCCGGTCCTACAGGGAAGCTACACCTTC; CDR3aa: CASSPVLQGSYTF